Listed below are T cell receptor beta chains from one sample, sequenced in a study of cytomegalovirus exposure and HLA in healthy donors. Produced via immunoSEQ multiplex PCR; TCRdb's table is partial and in-frame only. This repertoire shows about 170,000 clones, around 80% found once; its top ten account for around 4.1%. Sample: PBMCs. These receptor sequences come from a woman in her 50s in good health and CMV-seropositive. Each CDR3 is given with its conserved first and last residue. Fields, in order: CDR3 protein, clone size, V gene, J gene. Rows may omit the clone size; those that give it use once, few, many or a size class.

CDR3aa: CASSLIQAGDSPLHF
abundance: once
v_gene: TRBV7-9
j_gene: TRBJ1-6

CDR3aa: CASSSRHLEAFF
abundance: few
v_gene: TRBV19
j_gene: TRBJ1-1

CDR3aa: CASSIQSRGSDYGYTF
abundance: NA
v_gene: TRBV19
j_gene: TRBJ1-2

CDR3aa: CSSSFGAVGNTGELFF
abundance: NA
v_gene: TRBV7-9
j_gene: TRBJ2-2

CDR3aa: CASSFPGREQYF
abundance: once
v_gene: TRBV27
j_gene: TRBJ2-7

CDR3aa: CASSRMTGVTEAFF
abundance: NA
v_gene: TRBV14
j_gene: TRBJ1-1

CDR3aa: CASSVGAGKGTDTQYF
abundance: NA
v_gene: TRBV9
j_gene: TRBJ2-3

CDR3aa: CASSSNLGQGTDTQYF
abundance: NA
v_gene: TRBV7-2
j_gene: TRBJ2-3

CDR3aa: CASTQRRGTEQYF
abundance: once
v_gene: TRBV6-1
j_gene: TRBJ2-7

CDR3aa: CATSPWDSYEQYF
abundance: NA
v_gene: TRBV15
j_gene: TRBJ2-7

CDR3aa: CASSYSQGAGNTIYF
abundance: NA
v_gene: TRBV6-5
j_gene: TRBJ1-3

CDR3aa: CAISDVPGGNQETQYF
abundance: NA
v_gene: TRBV10-3
j_gene: TRBJ2-5

CDR3aa: CASKLGGRRTTEAFF
abundance: NA
v_gene: TRBV28
j_gene: TRBJ1-1

CDR3aa: CASSSGQGFFKDTQYF
abundance: once
v_gene: TRBV7-8
j_gene: TRBJ2-3

CDR3aa: CASSQEWSYEQYF
abundance: NA
v_gene: TRBV4-1
j_gene: NA

CDR3aa: CASSHSGGGPNEQFF
abundance: NA
v_gene: TRBV13
j_gene: TRBJ2-1

CDR3aa: CASSPNPLPSNQPQHF
abundance: NA
v_gene: TRBV21-1
j_gene: TRBJ1-5

CDR3aa: CASTQVWNTGELFF
abundance: NA
v_gene: TRBV19
j_gene: TRBJ2-2

CDR3aa: CASSPSVTTGGEGEQYF
abundance: NA
v_gene: TRBV7-2
j_gene: TRBJ2-7

CDR3aa: CASSLGSGTTYEQYF
abundance: NA
v_gene: TRBV7-2
j_gene: TRBJ2-7

CDR3aa: CASSRGMRDTEAFF
abundance: many
v_gene: TRBV5-4
j_gene: TRBJ1-1

CDR3aa: CASSSGGGADTGELFF
abundance: NA
v_gene: TRBV9
j_gene: TRBJ2-2

CDR3aa: CASSFASGGQQYF
abundance: NA
v_gene: TRBV6-5
j_gene: TRBJ2-7

CDR3aa: CASSQDRQGGIKDEQFF
abundance: NA
v_gene: TRBV4-1
j_gene: TRBJ2-1

CDR3aa: CASSPSETGGIGELFF
abundance: NA
v_gene: TRBV6-6
j_gene: TRBJ2-2

CDR3aa: CASSTWGLRETQYF
abundance: NA
v_gene: TRBV19
j_gene: TRBJ2-5

CDR3aa: CASSESASYEQYF
abundance: NA
v_gene: TRBV10-1
j_gene: TRBJ2-7